The clone carrying this T cell receptor beta chain has only a few counts. As yet, its antigen is unknown. This record belongs to a study of identical twins. Study observations and caveats: The study found that models underestimated out-of-frame TCR alpha sharing in monozygotic twins. Fewer insertions were carried by abundant cord blood beta clonotypes, but none was seen in memory repertoires.

Germline CDR1 SQVTM, CDR2 ANQGSEA. The CDR3 loop spans 14 amino acids. The V gene end was trimmed by 7 bases and the J gene end by 4 bases; junction bases not matched to a gene: 12. A universal primer site arose from template switching, and cDNA bore unique molecular identifiers. TCRdb analysed the 5' RACE reads with MiXCR anew, one entry per CDR3 protein. The profile shows roughly 190,000 distinct CDR3 sequences, 15% to 20% of them singletons. The same data also contributed to another study, on T cells expressing NK-cell markers. That work contributes: In a handful of donors, dominant NKG2C+ clonotypes were roughly 1.0-7.5% of CD8+ T cells.

This TCR was sampled from a woman between 18 and 30 years old in good health. The V and J genes are TRBV29-1 and TRBJ1-2, with 7 nucleotides matching TRBD1. The source material was CD8+ T cells sorted from blood. This CDR3 reads CSATDREPAYGYTF. DNA of the CDR3: TGCAGCGCAACTGACAGGGAACCGGCCTATGGCTACACCTTC.